The 21 T cell receptor beta chains below all came from one sample that was sequenced in a study of shared clonotypes between healthy human individuals. Sequencing was performed with immunoSEQ multiplex PCR; in TCRdb, only in-frame clones are kept and a portion is missing. The data hold about 2.4 million clones, with approximately 93% observed a single time. The sample comprised naive CD4+ T cells from PBMCs. Indicated subset: CD45RA+ positively selected. The receptor set was obtained from a man younger than 30 in good health. Some clones in this sample may be carry-over from other donors' samples.

This clone came up a few times. The J gene is TRBJ1-1, the V gene TRBV18; D unresolved. Trimming removed 2 bases from V and 0 bases from J, with 22 bases in between. The CDR3 has 19 residues. Germline-derived CDR1 and CDR2 are KGHSH and LQKENI. The CDR3 bases are TGTGCCAGCTCACCAGTACAGTTAGCAGGATCCTACATGAACACTGAAGCTTTCTTT. Translated: CASSPVQLAGSYMNTEAFF.

To note about this clone: The same CDR3 can be traced to other DNA sequences in this sample. V is TRBV5-1 and J is TRBJ2-5; 9 bases are a match to TRBD2. V shed 0 bases, J shed 3 bases, and the junction held 3 bases outside the gene matches. This CDR3 comprises 15 residues. Germline CDR1 SGHRS, CDR2 YFSETQ. CDR3 nucleotide sequence: TGCGCCAGCAGCTTGGGGGGACTAGCAGAAGAGACCCAGTACTTC. Its protein product is CASSLGGLAEETQYF.

This rearrangement joins TRBV7-3 to TRBJ2-3, with D perhaps matching TRBD2 (5 bases). Germline V lookup: CDR1 SGHTA, CDR2 FQGTGA. V was pared by 0 bases and J by 4 bases, with 8 bases between. This CDR3 is built from 14 residues. CDR3 sequence (DNA): TGTGCCAGCAGCTTAACCCTAGCCGCAGATACGCAGTATTTT. Its protein is CASSLTLAADTQYF.

This rearrangement joins TRBV13 to TRBJ2-1; no reliable D call. Germline V gene data show CDR1 as PRHDT and CDR2 as FYEKMQ (reference sequence). The CDR3 spans 15 residues. The ends were cut back, 5 bases at V and 3 bases at J, with 14 bases in the middle. The CDR3 coding sequence is TGTGCCAGCAGCGCCGGATGGGTTCTCTACAATGAGCAGTTCTTC. Its translation is CASSAGWVLYNEQFF.

This clone appeared a single time. The chain employs TRBV6-4 and TRBJ2-3, with D maybe TRBD1 (5 bases). The CDR3 is 18 residues long. V was cut by 2 bases and J by 6 bases, with 24 bases left in between. Germline-derived CDR1 and CDR2 are MRHNA and SNTAGT. CDR3 coding DNA: TGTGCCAGCAGTGACCCACGAAGACAGAACTCATCGATCGATACGCAGTATTTT. Protein sequence: CASSDPRRQNSSIDTQYF.

The chain is built from TRBV28 and TRBJ1-2; 7 bases are a match to TRBD1. The CDR3 loop spans 13 amino acids. Germline-derived CDR1 and CDR2 are MDHEN and SYDVKM. J gave up 8 bases and V 2 bases, and 5 bases lay outside the gene matches. CDR3 coding DNA: TGTGCCAGCAGTTTAGGGCAGGGGGTGGGCTACACCTTC. This encodes CASSLGQGVGYTF.

V and J are TRBV18 and TRBJ2-7; D might be TRBD1 or TRBD2, each matching 5 bases. The CDR3 covers 15 residues. V lost 3 bases to trimming and J lost 2 bases, with 14 bases between them. Per germline, CDR1 KGHSH and CDR2 LQKENI. In DNA, the CDR3 is TGTGCCAGCTCACCCAGAATACTAGGGGCCTACGAGCAGTACTTC. It is translated as CASSPRILGAYEQYF.

The rearrangement uses TRBV20-1 and TRBJ2-7, with D perhaps TRBD1 (6 bases). The CDR3 contains 11 residues. Trimming took 4 bases from V and 7 from J, leaving 11 bases between them. CDR1 is DFQATT, CDR2 SNEGSKA, per germline (reference sequence). CDR3 in amino acids: CSATQGGEQYF. CDR3 DNA sequence: TGCAGTGCTACACAGGGTGGGGAGCAGTACTTC.

The chain has TRBV5-1 and TRBJ1-2; the D is unclear. V was pared by 2 bases and J by 8 bases, with 16 bases between. The CDR3 totals 14 residues. Looked up from germline, CDR1 is SGHRS and CDR2 is YFSETQ. The DNA of the CDR3 is TGCGCCAGCAGCTTTGAACTACCGGCGGGGGGCTACACCTTC. Translated, it gives CASSFELPAGGYTF.

The chain carries TRBV5-4 and TRBJ1-3; D is unresolved. Trimming cost V 0 bases and J 8 bases, with 9 bases left between them. Germline V lookup: CDR1 SGHNT, CDR2 YYREEE (reference sequence). CDR3 size: 13 residues. CDR3 sequence (DNA): TGTGCCAGCAGCTTGGCCAGCGGGGACACCATATATTTT. It yields the protein CASSLASGDTIYF.

The chain joins TRBV27 to TRBJ1-2; tentatively, D is TRBD1 (5 bases). This CDR3 spans 19 amino acids. The germline V gene encodes CDR1 MNHEY and CDR2 SMNVEV (reference sequence). V was shortened by 1 base and J by 2 bases, with 23 bases between the two germline ends. As DNA, the CDR3 is TGTGCCAGCAGTTTATTCGGTCCAAGCTGGGGGACCCTCAACTATGGCTACACCTTC. As protein: CASSLFGPSWGTLNYGYTF.

The rearrangement uses TRBV7-9 and TRBJ1-4; D not certain. Trimming took off 3 bases at V and 8 bases at J, with 16 bases between the two ends. This CDR3 has 15 residues. Germline V gives CDR1 SEHNR, CDR2 FQNEAQ (reference sequence). The CDR3 region is CASSFDARWEEKLFF. The CDR3 DNA reads as TGTGCCAGCAGCTTTGACGCCAGGTGGGAGGAAAAACTGTTTTTT.

The chain recombines TRBV9 with TRBJ1-4; the D gene is possibly TRBD1 (5 bases). With 0 bases removed from V and 8 bases from J, the gap between germline ends came to 14 bases. CDR3 length: 15 amino acids. Germline V gene lookup returns CDR1 SGDLS and CDR2 YYNGEE. The CDR3 nucleotides read TGTGCCAGCAGCGTAGAGCCAGGGCTGCAAGAAAAACTGTTTTTT. Protein: CASSVEPGLQEKLFF.

The chain is built from TRBV27 and TRBJ2-1; the match to TRBD2 covers 9 bases. V gave up 7 bases and J gave up 1 base; unmatched junction bases: 2. This CDR3 region has 14 residues. CDR1 and CDR2 (germline): MNHEY, SMNVEV (reference sequence). CDR3 amino acids: CASTSGMSYNEQFF. CDR3 sequence (DNA): TGTGCCAGCACTAGCGGGATGTCCTACAATGAGCAGTTCTTC.

The CDR3 DNA reads as TGTGCCAGCAGCTTAGCTCCCCCCGGGACAGGGAACACTGAAGCTTTCTTT. This translates into CASSLAPPGTGNTEAFF. The V and J genes are TRBV7-8 and TRBJ1-1; 8 bases align to TRBD1. Trimming took 0 bases from V and 1 from J; bases not matched to a gene: 7. The CDR3 runs to 17 residues. The germline gives CDR1 SGHVS, CDR2 FQNEAQ.

The rearrangement joins TRBV6-1 to TRBJ2-1; D may correspond to TRBD1 or TRBD2 (6 bases each). The CDR3 covers 17 residues. Germline V CDR1 and CDR2: MNHNS, SASEGT. The ends were cut back, 1 base at V and 9 bases at J, with 22 bases in the middle. CDR3 sequence reads: CASSEGRGVASVREQFF. The CDR3 DNA sequence: TGTGCCAGCAGTGAAGGAAGGGGGGTAGCATCGGTCCGTGAGCAGTTCTTC.

The CDR3 protein is CASSPAGTGSYNEQFF. CDR3 coding DNA: TGCGCCAGCAGCCCCGCGGGGACAGGATCCTACAATGAGCAGTTCTTC. The genes are TRBV5-1 and TRBJ2-1; 8 bases line up with TRBD1. Germline V gene lookup returns CDR1 SGHRS and CDR2 YFSETQ. The CDR3 contains 16 residues. V gave up 4 bases and J gave up 1 base; unmatched junction bases: 7.

As regards this clone: In the same sample, other DNA sequences code for this CDR3. The chain has TRBV28 and TRBJ2-7; no reliable D call. This CDR3 contains 13 residues. Germline V lookup: CDR1 MDHEN, CDR2 SYDVKM. V was pared by 2 bases and J by 3 bases, with 8 bases between. CDR3 sequence (DNA): TGTGCCAGCAGTTTACCAGCCGTCTACGAGCAGTACTTC. Encoded protein: CASSLPAVYEQYF.

The chain has TRBV2 and TRBJ2-1, with D perhaps matching TRBD2 (5 bases). V shed 6 bases and J shed 0 bases, with 9 bases lying between them. The CDR3 has 14 residues. Looked up from germline, CDR1 is SNHLY and CDR2 is FYNNEI. CDR3 bases: TGTGCCAGCAGGGAGGAGCTCTCCTACAATGAGCAGTTCTTC. This codes for CASREELSYNEQFF.

The chain uses TRBV30 and TRBJ1-6, with a possible D match to TRBD1 (6 bases). V was clipped by 0 bases and J by 6 bases, with 18 bases between them. CDR1 is GTSNPN, CDR2 SVGIG, per germline (reference sequence). The CDR3 extends over 17 amino acids. The CDR3 loop is CAWSVSQGRYGNSPLHF. CDR3 coding DNA: TGTGCCTGGAGTGTAAGCCAGGGGCGGTATGGTAATTCACCCCTCCACTTT.

This sequence joins TRBV5-5 and TRBJ1-1; D ambiguous. Germline values: CDR1 SGHKS, CDR2 YYEKEE (reference sequence). V lost 1 base and J 8 bases, leaving 12 bases between the germline ends. The CDR3 is 13 residues long. CDR3 coding DNA: TGTGCCAGCAGCTTGTCCGACGCTGGGGAAGCTTTCTTT. Protein sequence: CASSLSDAGEAFF.